These 30 T cell receptor beta chains were all obtained from the same sample, sequenced in a study of blood T cell repertoires in COVID-19. Here immunoSEQ multiplex PCR was the method, and the copy in TCRdb shows in-frame clones only, minus some. This repertoire shows about 270,000 clones, about nine tenths found once; its top ten account for roughly 3.9%. The sample taken for sequencing was PBMCs or T cells enriched from blood (not recorded which). The receptors shown here come from a woman aged 30 to 39 with acute COVID-19.

The chain joins TRBV4-1 to TRBJ1-2; the D gene is possibly TRBD1 (5 bases). This CDR3 has 14 residues. The germline CDR1 and CDR2 sequences are MGHRA and YSYEKL. The V end lost 5 bases, the J end lost 3 bases, and 13 bases lay between the germline ends. CDR3 sequence reads: CASSYQGFDYGYTF. The CDR3 nucleotides are TGCGCCAGCAGCTACCAGGGTTTTGACTATGGCTACACCTTC.

This sequence joins TRBV5-4 and TRBJ2-3; weak D call: TRBD2 (6 bases). Germline CDR1 is SGHNT and CDR2 is YYREEE (reference sequence). Trimming removed 4 bases at V and 10 bases at J, with 31 bases between. The CDR3 runs 18 residues. CDR3 loop: CASSLVSLGLAKNGPQYF. CDR3 coding DNA: TGTGCCAGCAGCCTTGTGTCCCTGGGGCTAGCGAAGAACGGCCCGCAGTATTTT.

In its sample, this clone was seen once. The V gene is TRBV10-1, the J gene TRBJ2-2, with TRBD2 matching over 14 bases. V lost 5 bases, J lost 7 bases, and 9 bases stayed unmatched. The germline CDR1 and CDR2 sequences are WNHNN and SYGVQD (reference sequence). This CDR3 contains 17 residues. CDR3 sequence (DNA): TGCGCCAGCAGTCCCGGAGGACTAGCGGGAGGTAGCGGGGAGCTGTTTTTT. Encoded protein: CASSPGGLAGGSGELFF.

This clone was detected only once. The V and J genes are TRBV30 and TRBJ2-1, with D possibly matching TRBD2 (5 bases). The germline CDR1 and CDR2 sequences are GTSNPN and SVGIG (reference sequence). Trimming pared 0 bases from V and 0 bases from J, leaving 9 bases between. This CDR3 is built from 15 residues. The CDR3 DNA is TGTGCCTGGAGTGTAGACTACTCCTCCTACAATGAGCAGTTCTTC. Residues: CAWSVDYSSYNEQFF. The entire variable domain, with the rest obtained from reference TRBV30 and TRBJ2-1, is as follows: SQTIHQWPATLVQPVGSPLSLECTVEGTSNPNLYWYRQAAGRGLQLLFYSVGIGQISSEVPQNLSASRPQDRQFILSSKKLLLSDSGFYLCAWSVDYSSYNEQFFGPGTRLTVL.

The chain combines TRBV3-1 (or the pseudogene TRBV3-2) with TRBJ1-4; 9 nucleotides align to TRBD1. Trimming removed 0 bases from V and 7 bases from J; junction bases left unmatched: 6. The CDR3 covers 16 residues. Germline V gene data show CDR1 as LGHDT and CDR2 as YNNKEL (reference sequence). The CDR3 DNA reads TGTGCCAGCAGCCAAGAAGGGGGGACAGGGAGTGAAAAACTGTTTTTT. Translating it yields CASSQEGGTGSEKLFF.

This chain joins TRBV15 and TRBJ1-5, with unresolved D. With 4 bases removed from V and 1 base from J, the gap between germline ends came to 11 bases. This CDR3 is built from 15 residues. CDR1 is LNHNV, CDR2 YYDKDF, per germline (reference sequence). In DNA form, the CDR3 reads TGTGCCACCAGCATCTGGAGTAAAAGCAATCAGCCCCAGCATTTT. This codes for CATSIWSKSNQPQHF.

The chain recombines TRBV27 with TRBJ1-5; D ambiguous. The ends were cut back, 5 bases at V and 2 bases at J, with 13 bases in the middle. Germline V lookup: CDR1 MNHEY, CDR2 SMNVEV (reference sequence). The CDR3 loop spans 15 amino acids. The CDR3 DNA is TGTGCCAGCAGTCTGCAAAACGGGGGCAATCAGCCCCAGCATTTT. Its protein is CASSLQNGGNQPQHF.

The genes are TRBV6-4 and TRBJ2-2, with 8 bases that match TRBD1. J lost 8 bases, V lost 6 bases, and 8 bases had no gene match. This CDR3 has 14 residues. Per the germline V gene, CDR1 is MRHNA and CDR2 is SNTAGT. CDR3 sequence (DNA): TGTGCCAGCAGCGTTACAGGGGGTGCGGGGGAGCTGTTTTTT. Encoded protein: CASSVTGGAGELFF.

Here the CDR3 reads CAISPGLAGSIDEQYF. CDR3 bases: TGTGCCATCAGCCCGGGACTAGCGGGTAGTATAGACGAGCAGTACTTC. The V gene is TRBV10-3, the J gene TRBJ2-7, with 12 bases lining up with TRBD2. The CDR3 spans 16 residues. The germline V gene has CDR1 ENHRY and CDR2 SYGVKD. V was pared by 6 bases and J by 5 bases, with 11 bases of the junction left unmatched.

The CDR3 region is CASSTSGFLDTQYF. CDR3 nucleotides: TGTGCCAGCAGTACTAGCGGGTTCCTGGATACGCAGTATTTT. This chain links TRBV27 with TRBJ2-3, with 9 bases that match TRBD2. Germline trimming cut 5 bases from V and 6 bases from J; bases unmatched to any gene: 6. The length of the CDR3 is 14 residues. CDR1 and CDR2 from the germline V gene are MNHEY and SMNVEV (reference sequence).

This chain connects TRBV27 to TRBJ2-5; weak D call: TRBD2 (7 bases). The CDR3 consists of 17 residues. The germline CDR1 and CDR2 sequences are MNHEY and SMNVEV (reference sequence). V was clipped by 5 bases and J by 4 bases, with 23 bases between them. The CDR3 bases are TGTGCCAGCAGTCTCGGGACACCTCGACTAGCAGGAGAGACCCAGTACTTC. This sequence encodes CASSLGTPRLAGETQYF.

This chain joins TRBV27 and TRBJ2-7, with TRBD2 matching 10 bases. The J call is uncertain, as TRBJ2-1 better fits the DNA end. Germline assignment: CDR1 MNHEY and CDR2 SMNVEV (reference sequence). This CDR3 region has 15 residues. In DNA form, the CDR3 reads TGTGCCAGCAGTTTAGCCGGGACTAGCGTGTACGAGCAGTTCTTC. Its translation is CASSLAGTSVYEQFF.

This sequence joins TRBV5-4 and TRBJ2-7; the match to TRBD1 covers 10 bases. CDR3 length: 14 residues. Germline loops: CDR1 SGHNT, CDR2 YYREEE (reference sequence). The trim removed 5 bases at V and 4 bases at J, leaving 6 bases unmatched. The CDR3 region is CASRGGTGAYEQYF. The DNA of the CDR3 is TGTGCCAGCAGGGGTGGGACAGGGGCGTACGAGCAGTACTTC.

The V and J genes are TRBV28 and TRBJ1-6; TRBD1 might be the D (5 bases). This CDR3 spans 14 amino acids. V was cut by 3 bases and J by 9 bases, with 12 bases left in between. Per germline, CDR1 MDHEN and CDR2 SYDVKM. The chain's CDR3 is CASSFVQGGSPLHF. The DNA of the CDR3 is TGTGCCAGCAGTTTTGTCCAGGGTGGTTCACCCCTCCACTTT. The full variable domain, in which reference TRBV28 and TRBJ1-6 provide the parts outside the CDR3, is DVKVTQSSRYLVKRTGEKVFLECVQDMDHENMFWYRQDPGLGLRLIYFSYDVKMKEKGDIPEGYSVSREKKERFSLILESASTNQTSMYLCASSFVQGGSPLHFGNGTRLTVT.

V and J are TRBV10-3 and TRBJ2-7; 8 positions agree with TRBD1. The CDR3 contains 15 residues. Looked up from germline, CDR1 is ENHRY and CDR2 is SYGVKD. V was pared by 0 bases and J by 1 base, with 2 bases of the junction left unmatched. CDR3 sequence: CAISESNRGSYEQYF. DNA of the CDR3: TGTGCCATCAGTGAGTCAAACAGGGGGTCCTACGAGCAGTACTTC.

The chain uses TRBV18 and TRBJ1-1; 7 nucleotides agree with TRBD1. CDR1 KGHSH and CDR2 LQKENI come from the germline V gene. The CDR3 is made up of 14 amino acids. V shed 2 bases, J shed 5 bases, and the junction held 5 bases outside the gene matches. The CDR3 loop is CASSPKTGLTEAFF. CDR3 nucleotide sequence: TGTGCCAGCTCACCAAAGACAGGGTTAACTGAAGCTTTCTTT.

In its sample, this clone was seen once. The chain couples TRBV25-1 to TRBJ1-4; no clear D. V lost 7 bases to trimming and J lost 4 bases, with 7 bases between them. This CDR3 region has 12 residues. Germline V gene sequence: CDR1 MGHDK, CDR2 SYGVNS. The CDR3 is CASKGDNEKLFF. As DNA, the CDR3 is TGTGCCAGCAAGGGAGATAATGAAAAACTGTTTTTT. Full variable domain (outside the CDR3, taken from reference TRBV25-1 and TRBJ1-4): EADIYQTPRYLVIGTGKKITLECSQTMGHDKMYWYQQDPGMELHLIHYSYGVNSTEKGDLSSESTVSRIRTEHFPLTLESARPSHTSQYLCASKGDNEKLFFGSGTQLSVL.

V and J are TRBV5-1 and TRBJ2-7, with 7 bases identical to TRBD2. The CDR3 loop spans 13 amino acids. CDR1 is SGHRS and CDR2 is YFSETQ in the germline V gene. Germline trimming cut 4 bases from V and 6 bases from J; bases unmatched to any gene: 7. The CDR3 region is CASSSTGTTEQYF. In DNA, the CDR3 is TGCGCCAGCAGCAGTACCGGGACTACCGAGCAGTACTTC.

J is TRBJ2-7 and V is TRBV7-8; TRBD2 matches at 10 bases. The length of the CDR3 is 17 residues. CDR1 is SGHVS and CDR2 is FQNEAQ in the germline V gene. The V and J ends lost 5 bases and 2 bases, in that order; junction bases with no gene match: 12. The CDR3 here is CASSPYPGTSAAYEQYF. The CDR3 nucleotides are TGTGCCAGCAGCCCCTATCCGGGGACTAGCGCAGCCTACGAGCAGTACTTC.

The CDR3 sequence: CASSLVTGGASYEQYF. As DNA, the CDR3 is TGTGCCAGCAGTTTAGTAACAGGGGGCGCTTCCTACGAGCAGTACTTC. The chain combines TRBV28 with TRBJ2-7, with TRBD1 identical over 9 bases. CDR3 length: 16 residues. Germline V gene sequence: CDR1 MDHEN, CDR2 SYDVKM. J lost 1 base, V lost 2 bases, and 6 bases had no gene match.

The CDR3 coding sequence is TGCGCCAGCAGCTTGTTCGGGACAGCTAACTATGGCTACACCTTC. The encoded protein is CASSLFGTANYGYTF. The J gene is TRBJ1-2, the V gene TRBV5-1; 7 bases are shared with TRBD1. J gave up 0 bases and V 1 base, and 3 bases lay outside the gene matches. In germline, CDR1 is SGHRS, CDR2 YFSETQ. The CDR3 contains 15 residues.

V is TRBV6-6 and J is TRBJ1-6; 9 nucleotides match TRBD1. Germline assignment: CDR1 MNHNY and CDR2 SVGAGI (reference sequence). The CDR3 is 14 residues long. Trimming cost V 6 bases and J 7 bases; bases outside gene matches: 4. CDR3 DNA: TGTGCCAGCAGACCGGGACAGGGAAATTCACCCCTCCACTTT. Its protein is CASRPGQGNSPLHF.

This sequence joins TRBV6-4 and TRBJ2-1; tentative D call: TRBD1 (6 bases). V was clipped by 0 bases and J by 2 bases, with 8 bases between them. Germline V gives CDR1 MRHNA, CDR2 SNTAGT. The CDR3 loop spans 15 amino acids. CDR3 loop: CASSDSGAPYNEQFF. DNA of the CDR3: TGTGCCAGCAGTGACTCGGGGGCTCCCTACAATGAGCAGTTCTTC.

This chain uses TRBV7-8 with TRBJ1-1, with TRBD1 identical over 8 bases. The germline CDR1 and CDR2 sequences are SGHVS and FQNEAQ. CDR3 length equals 14 residues. The trim removed 5 bases at V and 11 bases at J, leaving 13 bases unmatched. The CDR3 loop reads CASSARVTGVEAFF. CDR3 coding DNA: TGTGCCAGCAGCGCGAGGGTGACAGGGGTAGAGGCTTTCTTT.

This chain connects TRBV15 to TRBJ2-7; 9 nucleotides line up with TRBD2. V gave up 3 bases and J gave up 5 bases; unmatched junction bases: 8. Germline CDR1 and CDR2: LNHNV and YYDKDF (reference sequence). This CDR3 contains 15 residues. As DNA, the CDR3 is TGTGCCACCAGCAGGTCCGGGACTAGCAGGAACGAGCAGTACTTC. Protein: CATSRSGTSRNEQYF. Looking up the rest from reference TRBV15 and TRBJ2-7 gives the full variable domain: DAMVIQNPRYQVTQFGKPVTLSCSQTLNHNVMYWYQQKSSQAPKLLFHYYDKDFNNEADTPDNFQSRRPNTSFCFLDIRSPGLGDTAMYLCATSRSGTSRNEQYFGPGTRLTVT.

The chain couples TRBV28 to TRBJ2-7, with TRBD2 identical over 7 bases. J lost 4 bases, V lost 7 bases, and 7 bases had no gene match. CDR3 size: 13 residues. Germline-derived CDR1 and CDR2 are MDHEN and SYDVKM. In nucleotides, the CDR3 is TGTGCCAGCAAACCTGGGGGGGTTTACGAGCAGTACTTC. It specifies CASKPGGVYEQYF.

The gene calls are TRBV5-1 and TRBJ2-1; 10 bases agree with TRBD2. The CDR3 loop spans 16 amino acids. Trimming at V came to 1 base and at J to 7 bases, leaving 8 bases not matched to a gene. Looked up from germline, CDR1 is SGHRS and CDR2 is YFSETQ. Here the CDR3 DNA reads TGCGCCAGCAGCTTGCCGGCTAGCGGGAGTCAGAATGAGCAGTTCTTC. Translation: CASSLPASGSQNEQFF.

The J gene is TRBJ2-3, the V gene TRBV28, with D perhaps TRBD2 (5 bases). Germline V CDR1 and CDR2: MDHEN, SYDVKM. The ends were cut back, 5 bases at V and 2 bases at J, with 14 bases in the middle. CDR3 length equals 15 residues. This CDR3 is CASSTRDYITDTQYF. The CDR3 bases are TGTGCCAGCAGTACCCGGGATTATATCACAGATACGCAGTATTTT.

This chain links TRBV21-1 with TRBJ2-2; the D segment call TRBD1 is taken from the table without a DNA check. TRBV21-1 is designated a pseudogene. The CDR3 has 12 amino acids. The CDR3, as DNA: TGTGCCAGTCGACAGTGGGGTGGGGAGCTGTTTTTT. It codes for CASRQWGGELFF.

The sample holds one count of this clone. The rearrangement joins TRBV7-2 to TRBJ2-1; 7 nucleotides agree with TRBD1. J lost 5 bases, V lost 6 bases, and 4 bases had no gene match. Germline V gene data show CDR1 as SGHTA and CDR2 as FQGNSA. This CDR3 comprises 13 residues. The CDR3, as DNA: TGTGCCAGCAGTTCCGACAGGGACAATGAGCAGTTCTTC. Protein sequence: CASSSDRDNEQFF. Filled out from reference TRBV7-2 and TRBJ2-1, the complete variable domain reads GAGVSQSPSNKVTEKGKDVELRCDPISGHTALYWYRQSLGQGLEFLIYFQGNSAPDKSGLPSDRFSAERTGGSVSTLTIQRTQQEDSAVYLCASSSDRDNEQFFGPGTRLTVL.